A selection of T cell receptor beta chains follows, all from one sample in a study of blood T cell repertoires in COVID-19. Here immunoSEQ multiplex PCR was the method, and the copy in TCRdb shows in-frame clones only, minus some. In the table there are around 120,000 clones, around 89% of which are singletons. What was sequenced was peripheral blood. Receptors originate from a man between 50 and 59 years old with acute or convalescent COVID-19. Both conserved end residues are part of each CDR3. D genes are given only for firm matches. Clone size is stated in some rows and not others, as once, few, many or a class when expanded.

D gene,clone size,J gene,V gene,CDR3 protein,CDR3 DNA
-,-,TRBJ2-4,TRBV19,CASSIDRLARGKNIQYF,TGTGCCAGTAGTATAGATCGATTAGCGAGAGGTAAAAACATTCAGTACTTC
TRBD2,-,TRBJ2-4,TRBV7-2,CASSPGTSGLAKNIQYF,TGTGCCAGCAGCCCAGGGACTAGCGGCCTAGCCAAAAACATTCAGTACTTC
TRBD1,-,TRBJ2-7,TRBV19,CASSTLGQGAYEQYF,TGTGCCAGTAGTACGTTGGGACAGGGGGCCTACGAGCAGTACTTC
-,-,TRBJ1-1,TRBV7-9,CASSLPGGKAFF,TGTGCCAGCAGCTTACCAGGAGGGAAAGCTTTCTTT
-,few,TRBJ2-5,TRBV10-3,CAISEPRGMETQYF,TGTGCCATCAGTGAGCCCAGGGGTATGGAGACCCAGTACTTC
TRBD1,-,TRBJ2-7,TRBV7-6,CASSPEPQGDQYF,TGTGCCAGCAGCCCAGAACCCCAGGGGGACCAGTACTTC
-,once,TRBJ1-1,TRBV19,CASSTGFGNTEAFF,TGTGCCAGTAGTACGGGGTTTGGGAACACTGAAGCTTTCTTT
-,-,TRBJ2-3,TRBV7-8,CASSLAEYSDTQYF,TGTGCCAGCAGCTTAGCGGAGTACTCTGATACGCAGTATTTT
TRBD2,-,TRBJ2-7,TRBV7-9,CASSLSSGRAIDEQYF,TGTGCCAGCAGCTTATCTAGCGGGAGGGCCATAGACGAGCAGTACTTC
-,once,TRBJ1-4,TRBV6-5,CASSRQNEKLFF,TGTGCCAGCAGCCGACAGAATGAAAAACTGTTTTTT
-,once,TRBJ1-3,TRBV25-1,CASSAQVAGNTIYF,TGTGCCAGCAGTGCGCAGGTAGCTGGAAACACCATATATTTT
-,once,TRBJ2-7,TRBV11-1,CASSLAGGAYEQYF,TGTGCCAGCAGCTTAGCGGGAGGCGCCTACGAGCAGTACTTC
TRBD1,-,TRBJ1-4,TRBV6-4,CASRRGGQGAVLSTNEKLFF,TGTGCCAGCAGGAGGGGCGGACAGGGGGCCGTATTATCAACTAATGAAAAACTGTTTTTT
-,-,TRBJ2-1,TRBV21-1,CARPDIEIYLGQFF,TGTGCCAGGCCGGATATAGAGATATACCTAGGACAGTTCTTC
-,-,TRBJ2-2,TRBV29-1,CSVQGTNTGELFF,TGCAGCGTACAGGGCACGAACACCGGGGAGCTGTTTTTT
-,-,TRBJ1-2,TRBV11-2,CASSSHQGSDYYGYTF,TGTGCCAGCAGCTCGCATCAGGGCAGCGACTACTATGGCTACACCTTC
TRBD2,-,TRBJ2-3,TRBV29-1,CSGGGWGTDTQYF,TGCAGCGGCGGGGGTTGGGGCACAGATACGCAGTATTTT
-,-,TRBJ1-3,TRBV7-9,CASSYGQTSGNTIYF,TGTGCCAGCAGCTACGGACAGACCTCTGGAAACACCATATATTTT
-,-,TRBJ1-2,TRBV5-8,CASSLGEGRTNYGYTF,TGTGCCAGCAGCCTTGGGGAGGGGCGGACTAACTATGGCTACACCTTC
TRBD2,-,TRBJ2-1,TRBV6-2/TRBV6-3,CASSLKLAGGEQFF,TGTGCCAGCAGTTTAAAGCTAGCGGGGGGTGAGCAGTTCTTC
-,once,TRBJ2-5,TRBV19,CASSIGTPGLRGETQYF,TGTGCCAGTAGTATAGGCACACCGGGTCTTAGGGGAGAGACCCAGTACTTC
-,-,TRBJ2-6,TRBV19,CASSMVQGISGANVLTF,TGTGCCAGTAGTATGGTACAGGGAATCTCTGGGGCCAACGTCCTGACTTTC
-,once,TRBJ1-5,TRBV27,CASSLAEGPVTNQPQHF,TGTGCCAGCAGTTTAGCTGAGGGTCCCGTAACGAATCAGCCCCAGCATTTT
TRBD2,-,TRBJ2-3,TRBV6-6,CASSLGLAGGADTQYF,TGTGCCAGCAGTCTTGGACTAGCGGGAGGGGCAGATACGCAGTATTTT
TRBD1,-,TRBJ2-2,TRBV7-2,CASSSWTGWTGELFF,TGTGCCAGCAGCTCCTGGACAGGGTGGACCGGGGAGCTGTTTTTT
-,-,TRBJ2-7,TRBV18,CASSRQTGYTEQYF,TGTGCCAGCTCACGACAAACAGGGTATACCGAGCAGTACTTC
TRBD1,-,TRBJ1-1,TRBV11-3,CASSLVGQGAAEAFF,TGTGCCAGCAGCTTAGTCGGACAGGGGGCAGCGGAAGCTTTCTTT
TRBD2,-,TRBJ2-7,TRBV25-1,CASTGLAEGEQYF,TGTGCCAGCACCGGACTAGCGGAAGGCGAGCAGTACTTC
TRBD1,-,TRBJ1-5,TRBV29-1,CSGDRVNQPQHF,TGCAGCGGCGACAGGGTCAATCAGCCCCAGCATTTT
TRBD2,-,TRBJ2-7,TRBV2,CASSGSSGGSYEQYF,TGTGCCAGCAGTGGTTCTAGCGGGGGGTCCTACGAGCAGTACTTC
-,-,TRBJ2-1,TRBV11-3,CASSLGQGINEQFF,TGTGCCAGCAGCTTAGGTCAGGGGATCAATGAGCAGTTCTTC
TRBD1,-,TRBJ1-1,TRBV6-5,CASRQGAGNTEAFF,TGTGCCAGCAGACAGGGGGCTGGGAACACTGAAGCTTTCTTT
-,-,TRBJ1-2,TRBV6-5,CASSYSMGTKAGYTF,TGTGCCAGCAGTTACTCGATGGGGACAAAGGCTGGCTACACCTTC
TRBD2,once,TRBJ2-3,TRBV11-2,CASSPFSGRGLDTQYF,TGTGCCAGCAGTCCCTTTAGCGGGAGGGGCTTAGATACGCAGTATTTT
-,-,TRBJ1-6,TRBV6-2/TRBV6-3,CASSYAGAAGNSPLHF,TGTGCCAGCAGTTACGCAGGGGCCGCCGGGAATTCACCCCTCCACTTT
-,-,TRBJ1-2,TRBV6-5,CASTATVANYGYTF,TGTGCCAGCACCGCTACGGTAGCTAACTATGGCTACACCTTC
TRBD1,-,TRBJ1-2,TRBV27,CASSPGTGGDYGYTF,TGTGCCAGCAGTCCCGGGACAGGGGGCGACTATGGCTACACCTTC
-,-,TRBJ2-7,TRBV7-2,CASSLAGFGLALYEQYF,TGTGCCAGCAGCTTAGCGGGATTCGGGCTAGCCCTCTACGAGCAGTACTTC
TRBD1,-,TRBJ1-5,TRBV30,CAWSGTGNGQPQHF,TGTGCCTGGAGTGGGACAGGCAACGGACAGCCCCAGCATTTT
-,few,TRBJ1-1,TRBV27,CASTPSSVANTEAFF,TGTGCCAGCACCCCTAGCTCGGTGGCGAACACTGAAGCTTTCTTT
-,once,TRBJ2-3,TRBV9,CASSQTTGTSTDTQYF,TGTGCCAGCAGCCAAACGACAGGGACTAGCACAGATACGCAGTATTTT
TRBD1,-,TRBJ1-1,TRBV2,CASRLTPGGGLNTEAFF,TGTGCCAGCCGATTGACTCCAGGGGGCGGGCTCAACACTGAAGCTTTCTTT
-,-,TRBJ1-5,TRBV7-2,CASSPRVNQPQHF,TGTGCCAGCAGCCCCAGGGTAAACCAGCCCCAGCATTTT
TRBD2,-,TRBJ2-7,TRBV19,CASVAGAGEQYF,TGTGCCAGTGTAGCGGGAGCCGGGGAGCAGTACTTC
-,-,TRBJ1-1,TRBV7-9,CASSNTGYTEAFF,TGTGCCAGCAGCAACACAGGGTACACTGAAGCTTTCTTT
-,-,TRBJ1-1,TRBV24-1,CATSDPRGGNTEAFF,TGTGCCACCAGTGATCCGAGAGGGGGGAACACTGAAGCTTTCTTT
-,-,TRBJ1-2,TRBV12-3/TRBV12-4,CASSDLRGYGYTF,TGTGCCAGCAGTGATTTGAGAGGTTATGGCTACACCTTC
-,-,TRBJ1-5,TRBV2,CASSEAGPNQPQHF,TGTGCCAGCAGTGAAGCGGGGCCAAATCAGCCCCAGCATTTT
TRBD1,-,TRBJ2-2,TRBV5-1,CASSPQGASTGELFF,TGCGCCAGCAGCCCGCAGGGGGCCAGCACCGGGGAGCTGTTTTTT
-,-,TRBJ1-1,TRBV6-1,CASSELGRNTEAFF,TGTGCCAGCAGTGAACTAGGTAGGAACACTGAAGCTTTCTTT